One sample yielded the 11 T cell receptor beta chains listed below, sequenced in a study of pediatric ulcerative colitis (dated 2019 in TCRdb). Libraries came from the immunoSEQ multiplex PCR assay. The source is immuneACCESS, and TCRdb retained only in-frame sequences with V and J called. Part of the clones is not carried over; for the studies checked, unresolved V genes explain less than half of this, and the remainder is unexplained. For this sample the table gives approximately 40,000 clones, of which roughly 72% were detected only once. About 0.71% of the sample rests with the top ten. During colonoscopy, one to two pinch biopsies were obtained from the rectum for research purposes. Sequenced material: gut tissue. Receptor source: a boy aged 5-17 years with moderate ulcerative colitis.

The chain combines TRBV5-1 with TRBJ2-3, with D possibly matching TRBD1 (5 bases). Trimming left V 3 bases short and J 0 bases short, with 8 bases between. The CDR3 is made up of 14 amino acids. Germline V CDR1 and CDR2: SGHRS, YFSETQ. The CDR3 region is CASSSRDSTDTQYF. The CDR3 nucleotides are TGCGCCAGCAGCTCCAGGGATAGCACAGATACGCAGTATTTT.

This chain uses TRBV10-3 with TRBJ1-2, with no clear D. Germline loops: CDR1 ENHRY, CDR2 SYGVKD. V gave up 8 bases and J gave up 0 bases, with 4 bases separating them. The CDR3 has 11 residues. CDR3 sequence: CAIAANYGYTF. CDR3 nucleotide sequence: TGTGCCATCGCAGCTAACTATGGCTACACCTTC.

V and J are TRBV18 and TRBJ2-3; 8 positions match TRBD1. V gave up 0 bases and J gave up 1 base; unmatched junction bases: 9. The CDR3 covers 18 residues. In germline, CDR1 is KGHSH, CDR2 LQKENI. The CDR3 bases are TGTGCCAGCTCACCACCCCGAGGGACAGGTCGCGGCACAGATACGCAGTATTTT. Its translation is CASSPPRGTGRGTDTQYF. Drawing the rest from reference TRBV18 and TRBJ2-3, the complete variable domain is NAGVMQNPRHLVRRRGQEARLRCSPMKGHSHVYWYRQLPEEGLKFMVYLQKENIIDESGMPKERFSAEFPKEGPSILRIQQVVRGDSAAYFCASSPPRGTGRGTDTQYFGPGTRLTVL.

This clone was recorded a few times. This chain connects TRBV4-1 to TRBJ1-3; D not resolved. Trimming stripped 1 base from V and 0 bases from J, with 7 bases between. The CDR3 is 15 amino acids. Germline V gene lookup returns CDR1 MGHRA and CDR2 YSYEKL. The CDR3 here is CASSQGTDSGNTIYF. In DNA form, the CDR3 reads TGCGCCAGCAGCCAAGGCACAGACTCTGGAAACACCATATATTTT.

This rearrangement joins TRBV11-2 to TRBJ2-7; 7 bases line up with TRBD2. Germline CDR1 reads SGHAT; CDR2 reads FQNNGV. The CDR3 length is 14 residues. The junction had 4 bases not matched to a gene; V was cut back by 2 bases and J by 3 bases. CDR3 in amino acids: CASSLRLADYEQYF. The CDR3, as DNA: TGTGCCAGCAGCTTAAGGCTAGCGGACTACGAGCAGTACTTC.

This chain connects TRBV5-1 to TRBJ2-1, with 9 bases aligning to TRBD1. The CDR3 loop spans 14 amino acids. Germline loops: CDR1 SGHRS, CDR2 YFSETQ. Trimming at V came to 4 bases and at J to 3 bases, leaving 2 bases not matched to a gene. CDR3 amino acids: CASSVTGGYNEQFF. DNA of the CDR3: TGCGCCAGCAGCGTGACAGGGGGCTACAATGAGCAGTTCTTC.

This CDR3 is CASSLGTENTEAFF. The DNA of the CDR3 is TGTGCCAGCAGCCTCGGGACAGAGAACACTGAAGCTTTCTTT. V is TRBV7-9 and J is TRBJ1-1; 7 positions match TRBD1. V lost 5 bases, J lost 1 base, and 4 bases stayed unmatched. The CDR3 runs to 14 residues. Germline CDR1 and CDR2: SEHNR and FQNEAQ (reference sequence).

This clone was seen a handful of times. J is TRBJ1-5 and V is TRBV6-1, with D possibly being TRBD1 (6 bases). The CDR3 runs 20 residues. Germline-derived CDR1 and CDR2 are MNHNS and SASEGT. V dropped 2 bases and J dropped 1 base, with 24 bases sitting between them. Here the CDR3 reads CASSELGITGNIPSNQPQHF. CDR3 bases: TGTGCCAGCAGTGAACTAGGAATTACAGGGAATATTCCAAGCAATCAGCCCCAGCATTTT.

The chain uses TRBV5-4 and TRBJ2-7; maybe TRBD1 (6 bases). The germline V and J ends were trimmed by 4 bases and 4 bases, with 12 bases remaining between them. CDR1 is SGHNT and CDR2 is YYREEE in the germline V gene (reference sequence). The CDR3 is 13 amino acids. CDR3 DNA sequence: TGTGCCAGCAGCCCCGGGACACAATACGAGCAGTACTTC. It specifies CASSPGTQYEQYF.

This clone was recorded only once. The chain carries TRBV14 and TRBJ2-5; D is undetermined. V was pared by 1 base and J by 4 bases, with 7 bases between. In germline, CDR1 is SGHDN, CDR2 FVKESK. This CDR3 has 13 residues. As DNA, the CDR3 is TGTGCCAGCAGCCAAGCTAAGGCAGAGACCCAGTACTTC. It codes for CASSQAKAETQYF.

The chain has TRBV5-4 and TRBJ1-1; D is unresolved. This CDR3 is built from 13 residues. In germline, CDR1 is SGHNT, CDR2 YYREEE (reference sequence). Trimming left V 2 bases short and J 8 bases short, with 13 bases between. Here the CDR3 DNA reads TGTGCCAGCAGCTTTTTAAACGTGGGGGAAGCTTTCTTT. Its protein product is CASSFLNVGEAFF.